This record looks at one T cell receptor beta chain sequence and its context. Antigen specificity is unknown. The data belong to a study of T cell responses to AZD1222 COVID-19 vaccine. Study-level results: Clonal diversity may have been underestimated in mostly white British donors.

This CDR3 has 13 amino acids. The J segment lost 7 bases and the V segment lost 6 bases, leaving 6 bases of the junction unmatched. Germline-derived CDR1 and CDR2 are MNHEY and SVGAGI. TCRdb's table, derived via immunoSEQ multiplex PCR, lists solely in-frame clones and lacks some. The repertoire holds over 95,000 clones, with roughly 90% as singletons. This specimen consisted of peripheral blood, obtained 28 days after the second AZD1222 dose. The source of this sequence is an adult who received the AZD1222 COVID-19 vaccine. The chain recombines TRBV6-5 with TRBJ1-5, with TRBD1 matching 7 bases. As DNA, the CDR3 is TGTGCCAGCAGCGACAGGGTGGAACAGCCCCAGCATTTT. Translated, it gives CASSDRVEQPQHF.